These 25 T cell receptor beta chains originate from one sample sequenced in a study of read filtering for tumor transcriptome and immune sequencing. This library used approximately 370 ng RNA and molecular barcoded adaptors spanning alpha/delta and beta/gamma chains. TCRdb independently ran MiXCR on the reads; one entry per CDR3 protein. The sample carries over 25,000 distinct CDR3 sequences, approximately 15% recorded once. The sequenced sample was a population of CD138-negative cells sorted from bone marrow. These receptors were taken from a donor aged 40 or over with multiple myeloma.

This clonotype has ten or more counts. The V and J genes are TRBV12-3 or TRBV12-4 and TRBJ2-7; D unclear. CDR3 length: 16 residues. V was shortened by 5 bases and J by 2 bases, with 19 bases between the two germline ends. As DNA, the CDR3 is TGTGCCAGCAGTCCTTCGGAAACCGAACTACCCTACGAGCAGTACTTC. Protein: CASSPSETELPYEQYF.

This clonotype was observed at least ten times. This chain connects TRBV7-8 to TRBJ2-7; D is uncertain. The V gene's germline CDR1 is SGHVS and CDR2 FQNEAQ. V was trimmed by 2 bases and J by 3 bases, leaving 5 bases between them. This CDR3 is built from 12 residues. The CDR3, as DNA: TGTGCCAGCAGCTTATCGCTCTACGAGCAGTACTTC. This encodes CASSLSLYEQYF. Drawing the rest from reference TRBV7-8 and TRBJ2-7, the complete variable domain is GAGVSQSPRYKVAKRGQDVALRCDPISGHVSLFWYQQALGQGPEFLTYFQNEAQLDKSGLPSDRFFAERPEGSVSTLKIQRTQQEDSAVYLCASSLSLYEQYFGPGTRLTVT.

This clonotype appeared many times. V usage is TRBV20-1 and J usage is TRBJ1-2, with D perhaps matching TRBD1 (5 bases). The germline V and J ends were trimmed by 0 bases and 0 bases, with 8 bases remaining between them. CDR1 and CDR2 (germline): DFQATT, SNEGSKA (reference sequence). The CDR3 runs to 14 residues. The CDR3 loop reads CSARDDSSNYGYTF. The CDR3 DNA is TGCAGTGCTAGAGATGACAGTTCTAACTATGGCTACACCTTC.

The table lists this clonotype with many counts. The CDR3 reads CASNIPGLAGVNEQFF. CDR3 nucleotides: TGTGCCAGCAATATACCGGGACTAGCGGGAGTTAATGAGCAGTTCTTC. The chain joins TRBV12-3 or TRBV12-4 to TRBJ2-1; the match to TRBD2 covers 14 bases. V shed 7 bases and J 7 bases; nucleotides not matched to a gene: 9. The CDR3 is made up of 16 amino acids.

This clonotype has ten or more counts. V usage is TRBV2 and J usage is TRBJ1-4; no firm D call. The CDR3 is made up of 13 amino acids. The germline V gene encodes CDR1 SNHLY and CDR2 FYNNEI. Deletions cut 6 bases from V and 0 bases from J, with 5 bases between. Written as DNA, the CDR3 is TGTGCCAGCAGGCGCTCAACTAATGAAAAACTGTTTTTT. Its protein is CASRRSTNEKLFF.

This clonotype was picked up many times. V and J are TRBV7-9 and TRBJ1-4, with TRBD1 matching 8 bases. V lost 5 bases, J lost 3 bases, and 8 bases stayed unmatched. The CDR3 is 16 amino acids. Germline V gives CDR1 SEHNR, CDR2 FQNEAQ (reference sequence). The CDR3 protein is CASSPGQGLANEKLFF. DNA of the CDR3: TGTGCCAGCAGCCCTGGACAGGGCTTAGCTAATGAAAAACTGTTTTTT.

This clonotype was seen at least ten times. The rearrangement links TRBV5-1 to TRBJ1-1; D not certain. CDR1 is SGHRS and CDR2 is YFSETQ in the germline V gene. V lost 4 bases and J lost 1, with 14 bases in between. The CDR3 is 15 amino acids. Here the CDR3 reads CASSLYGSANTEAFF. DNA of the CDR3: TGCGCCAGCAGCCTCTACGGGAGTGCGAACACTGAAGCTTTCTTT.

This clonotype was detected ten times or more. V usage is TRBV24-1 and J usage is TRBJ2-2; no reliable D call. The V gene lost 3 bases and the J gene lost 0 bases, with 10 bases spanning the gap. Germline assignment: CDR1 KGHDR and CDR2 SFDVKD. The length of the CDR3 is 16 residues. CDR3 DNA sequence: TGTGCCACCAGTGATGTGAGGCAGTCGAACACCGGGGAGCTGTTTTTT. It translates to CATSDVRQSNTGELFF.

The table lists this clonotype with many counts. J is TRBJ2-7 and V is TRBV23-1; D is uncertain. TRBV23-1 is filed as an ORF, its function uncertain. V was cut by 4 bases and J by 5 bases, with 15 bases left in between. This CDR3 is built from 14 residues. The DNA of the CDR3 is TGCGCCAGCAGTCGGTTGTCCAGGAGCCACGAGCAGTACTTC. It encodes CASSRLSRSHEQYF.

Of note for this clonotype: A much larger clone differs by one base, so this may be a read error. This rearrangement joins TRBV2 to TRBJ2-2, with 7 bases that match TRBD1. The CDR3 is 14 residues long. CDR1 and CDR2 (germline): SNHLY, FYNNEI. The CDR3 loop reads CASKGQINTGVLFF. The CDR3 DNA reads as TGTGCCAGCAAGGGACAGATAAACACCGGGGTGCTGTTTTTT.

This clonotype was counted many times. The chain links TRBV20-1 to TRBJ2-1, with D perhaps matching TRBD2 (6 bases). V was cut by 6 bases and J by 9 bases, with 21 bases left in between. Germline CDR1 and CDR2: DFQATT and SNEGSKA (reference sequence). The CDR3 loop spans 14 amino acids. The CDR3 nucleotides read TGCAGTGCCCGCCGGGACTTAGGCTTGGGTGAGCAGTTCTTC. This gives the protein CSARRDLGLGEQFF.

CDR3 amino acids: CASSPAGGNQPQHF. CDR3 nucleotide sequence: TGTGCCAGTAGTCCCGCAGGGGGGAATCAGCCCCAGCATTTT. V usage is TRBV19 and J usage is TRBJ1-5; TRBD1 agrees at 7 bases. From germline, CDR1 is LNHDA and CDR2 SQIVND (reference sequence). With V trimmed by 5 bases and J by 4 bases, 5 bases remained unmatched. The CDR3 length is 14 residues.

This clonotype has a count of ten or more. V gene TRBV11-1 combines with J gene TRBJ2-3; D call uncertain. Germline-derived CDR1 and CDR2 are SGHAT and FQDESV (reference sequence). The CDR3 runs to 13 residues. The germline V and J ends were trimmed by 2 bases and 3 bases, with 6 bases remaining between them. In DNA form, the CDR3 reads TGTGCCAGCAGCTTACATGGGACAGATACGCAGTATTTT. It codes for CASSLHGTDTQYF.

The table lists this clonotype with a few counts. Given a much more abundant clone one base away, this may be a read error. The genes are TRBV27 and TRBJ2-6; no clear D. Per the germline V gene, CDR1 is MNHEY and CDR2 is SMNVEV (reference sequence). With 9 bases removed from V and 1 base from J, the gap between germline ends came to 13 bases. The CDR3 consists of 15 residues. The CDR3: CASQPLGSGANVLTF. The CDR3 coding sequence is TGTGCCAGTCAGCCCCTGGGGTCTGGGGCCAACGTCCTGACTTTC.

Details on this clonotype: A read error is possible here, since a much larger clone lies one base away. The chain links TRBV6-1 to TRBJ2-2; D might be TRBD2 (5 bases). The CDR3 consists of 13 residues. Germline assignment: CDR1 MNHNS and CDR2 SASEGT. Trimming took 7 bases from V and 6 from J, leaving 12 bases between them. CDR3 amino acids: CASKFREAGELFF. For the CDR3, the DNA is TGTGCCAGCAAGTTTCGGGAAGCCGGGGAGCTGTTTTTT.

At least ten counts were recorded for this clonotype. This chain uses TRBV5-1 with TRBJ2-3; D is ambiguous. V was pared by 0 bases and J by 0 bases, with 8 bases between. CDR1 SGHRS and CDR2 YFSETQ come from the germline V gene. This CDR3 spans 15 amino acids. CDR3 sequence reads: CASSLGLPSTDTQYF. The CDR3 DNA sequence: TGCGCCAGCAGCTTGGGGCTACCCAGCACAGATACGCAGTATTTT.

This clonotype was picked up many times. J is TRBJ1-5 and V is TRBV6-7; D is unresolved. TRBV6-7 is noted as an ORF with a role that remains uncertain. The CDR3 runs to 11 residues. V was cut by 6 bases and J by 9 bases, with 9 bases left in between. CDR3 protein: CASRGFRPQHF. The CDR3 DNA follows: TGTGCCAGCAGGGGGTTTCGGCCCCAGCATTTT.

The table lists this clonotype with many counts. The J gene is TRBJ1-6, the V gene TRBV12-3 or TRBV12-4; TRBD1 aligns across 8 bases. V lost 6 bases, J lost 9 bases, and 7 bases stayed unmatched. This CDR3 is 14 amino acids long. CDR3 sequence reads: CASRQGQARSPLHF. CDR3 DNA: TGTGCCAGCAGACAGGGACAGGCGCGTTCACCCCTCCACTTT.

To note about this clonotype: One base away lies a much larger clone, so this may be a sequencing read error. The chain links TRBV5-1 to TRBJ2-7; D is undetermined. This CDR3 has 12 residues. The germline V gene has CDR1 SGHRS and CDR2 YFSETQ. Here the CDR3 reads CASSSSSCEQYF. The DNA of the CDR3 is TGCGCCAGCAGCTCAAGCTCCTGCGAGCAGTACTTC.

This clonotype was picked up many times. The rearrangement links TRBV6-2 or TRBV6-3 to TRBJ2-3; 9 bases match TRBD1. Germline V lookup: CDR1 MNHEY, CDR2 SVGEGT. The length of the CDR3 is 18 residues. V trimming: 0 bases; J trimming: 1 base; junction bases outside the gene matches: 8. The CDR3 loop reads CASSYSGTGTLRTDTQYF. The CDR3 DNA reads as TGTGCCAGCAGTTACTCTGGGACAGGGACCCTCCGCACAGATACGCAGTATTTT.

This clonotype was seen many times. The chain links TRBV7-2 to TRBJ2-3; 13 bases are shared with TRBD2. The CDR3 loop spans 18 amino acids. Germline values: CDR1 SGHTA, CDR2 FQGNSA. V shed 5 bases and J 6 bases; nucleotides not matched to a gene: 14. CDR3 bases: TGTGCCAGCAGCCGAGTCCCGGGACTAGCGGGGTCTTCGGATACGCAGTATTTT. Its translation: CASSRVPGLAGSSDTQYF.

This clonotype showed up many times. The gene calls are TRBV7-3 and TRBJ1-1; D unclear. V dropped 0 bases and J dropped 0 bases, with 8 bases sitting between them. The CDR3 is 15 amino acids. In germline, CDR1 is SGHTA, CDR2 FQGTGA. The CDR3 is CASSLTGQVNTEAFF. The CDR3 nucleotides are TGTGCCAGCAGCTTAACTGGGCAGGTGAACACTGAAGCTTTCTTT.

This clonotype was recorded at least ten times. The rearrangement joins TRBV19 to TRBJ1-3; D is ambiguous. Germline V CDR1 and CDR2: LNHDA, SQIVND (reference sequence). This CDR3 has 15 residues. Trimming removed 4 bases at V and 0 bases at J, with 10 bases between. CDR3 DNA: TGTGCCAGTAGTACGACGGCCGCCTCTGGAAACACCATATATTTT. It encodes CASSTTAASGNTIYF.

With respect to this clonotype: A much larger clone differs by one base, so this may be a read error. A read error is likely, as this CDR3 ends without the conserved phenylalanine or tryptophan. V and J are TRBV18 and TRBJ2-5; TRBD1 is a possible D gene (6 bases). The germline gives CDR1 KGHSH, CDR2 LQKENI. V lost 3 bases, J lost 2 bases, and 10 bases lay in between. The CDR3 consists of 14 residues. This CDR3 is CASSPRDIQETQYL. The CDR3 DNA reads as TGTGCCAGCTCACCCCGGGACATTCAAGAGACCCAGTACCTC.

This clonotype showed up many times. The chain is built from TRBV20-1 and TRBJ1-1; D remains ambiguous. Trimming left V 7 bases short and J 1 base short, with 13 bases between. This CDR3 contains 13 residues. Germline V gene sequence: CDR1 DFQATT, CDR2 SNEGSKA (reference sequence). CDR3: CSVRPLGNTEAFF. For the CDR3, the DNA is TGCAGTGTTCGACCTTTGGGGAACACTGAAGCTTTCTTT.